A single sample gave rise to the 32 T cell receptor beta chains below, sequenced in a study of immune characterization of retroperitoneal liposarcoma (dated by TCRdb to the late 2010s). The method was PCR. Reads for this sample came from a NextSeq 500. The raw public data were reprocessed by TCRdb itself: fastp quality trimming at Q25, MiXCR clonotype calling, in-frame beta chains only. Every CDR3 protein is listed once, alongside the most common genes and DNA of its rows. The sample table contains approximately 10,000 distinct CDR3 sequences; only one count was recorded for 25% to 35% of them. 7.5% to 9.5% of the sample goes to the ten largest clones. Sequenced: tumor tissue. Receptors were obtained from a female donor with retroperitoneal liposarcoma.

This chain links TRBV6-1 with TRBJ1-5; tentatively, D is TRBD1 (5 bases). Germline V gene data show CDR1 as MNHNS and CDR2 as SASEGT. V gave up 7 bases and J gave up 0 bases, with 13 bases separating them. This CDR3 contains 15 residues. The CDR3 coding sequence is TGTGCCAGCACCGCGACAGCTTATAGCAATCAGCCCCAGCATTTT. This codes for CASTATAYSNQPQHF.

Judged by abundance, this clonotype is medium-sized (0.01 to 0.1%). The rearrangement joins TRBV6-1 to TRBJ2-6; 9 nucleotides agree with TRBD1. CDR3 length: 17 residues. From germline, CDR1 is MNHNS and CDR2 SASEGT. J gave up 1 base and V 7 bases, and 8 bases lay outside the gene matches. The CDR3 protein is CASTLTGGTSGANVLTF. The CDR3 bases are TGTGCCAGCACCCTGACAGGGGGTACTTCTGGGGCCAACGTCCTGACTTTC.

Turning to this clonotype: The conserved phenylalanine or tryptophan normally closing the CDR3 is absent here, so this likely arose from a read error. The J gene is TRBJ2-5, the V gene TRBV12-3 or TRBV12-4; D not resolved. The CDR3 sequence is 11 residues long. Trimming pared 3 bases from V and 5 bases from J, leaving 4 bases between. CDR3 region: CASSLSETQYL. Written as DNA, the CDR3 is TGTGCCAGCAGTTTGTCGGAGACCCAGTACTTG.

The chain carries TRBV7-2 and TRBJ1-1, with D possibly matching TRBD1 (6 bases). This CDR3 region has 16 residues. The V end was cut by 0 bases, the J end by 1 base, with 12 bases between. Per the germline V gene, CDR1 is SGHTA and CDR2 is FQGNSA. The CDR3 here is CASSLAVGQQNTEAFF. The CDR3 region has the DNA TGTGCCAGCAGCTTAGCGGTAGGACAGCAGAACACTGAAGCTTTCTTT. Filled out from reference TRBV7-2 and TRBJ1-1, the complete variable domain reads GAGVSQSPSNKVTEKGKDVELRCDPISGHTALYWYRQSLGQGLEFLIYFQGNSAPDKSGLPSDRFSAERTGGSVSTLTIQRTQQEDSAVYLCASSLAVGQQNTEAFFGQGTRLTVV.

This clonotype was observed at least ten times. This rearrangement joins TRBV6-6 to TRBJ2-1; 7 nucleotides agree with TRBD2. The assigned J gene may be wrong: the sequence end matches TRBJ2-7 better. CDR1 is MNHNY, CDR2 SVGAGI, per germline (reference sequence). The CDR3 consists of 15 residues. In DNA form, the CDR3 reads TGTGCCAGCAGTTACGGCGGGAGCTCCTACAATGAGCAGTACTTC. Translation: CASSYGGSSYNEQYF.

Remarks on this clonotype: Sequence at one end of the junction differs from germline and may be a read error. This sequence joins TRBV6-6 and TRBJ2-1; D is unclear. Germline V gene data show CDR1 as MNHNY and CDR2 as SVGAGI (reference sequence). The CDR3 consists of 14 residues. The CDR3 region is CANSPRRNYNEQFF. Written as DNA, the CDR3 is TGTGCCAACAGTCCTCGCCGAAACTACAATGAGCAGTTCTTC.

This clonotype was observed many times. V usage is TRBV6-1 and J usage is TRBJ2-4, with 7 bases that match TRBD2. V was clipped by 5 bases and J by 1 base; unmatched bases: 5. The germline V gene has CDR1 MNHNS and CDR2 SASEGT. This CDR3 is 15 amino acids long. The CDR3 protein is CASSMSGDAKNIQYF. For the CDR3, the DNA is TGTGCCAGCAGTATGAGCGGGGATGCCAAAAACATTCAGTACTTC.

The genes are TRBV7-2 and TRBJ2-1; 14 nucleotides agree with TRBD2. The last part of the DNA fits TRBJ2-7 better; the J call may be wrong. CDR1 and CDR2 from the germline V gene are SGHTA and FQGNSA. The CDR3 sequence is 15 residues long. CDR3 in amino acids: CASSQGLAGANEQYF. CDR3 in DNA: TGTGCCAGCAGCCAGGGACTAGCGGGAGCCAATGAGCAGTACTTC.

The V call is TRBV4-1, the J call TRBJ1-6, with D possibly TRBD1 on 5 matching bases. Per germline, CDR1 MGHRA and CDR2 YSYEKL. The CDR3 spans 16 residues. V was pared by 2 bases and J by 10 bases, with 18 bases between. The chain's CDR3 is CASSQIGGTAGSPLHF. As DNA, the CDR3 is TGCGCCAGCAGCCAAATTGGGGGAACAGCTGGCTCACCCCTCCACTTT.

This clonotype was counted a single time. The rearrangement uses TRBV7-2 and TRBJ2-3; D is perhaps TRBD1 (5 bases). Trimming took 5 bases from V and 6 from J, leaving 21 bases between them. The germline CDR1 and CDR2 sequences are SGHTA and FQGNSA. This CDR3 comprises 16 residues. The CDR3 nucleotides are TGTGCCAGCAGCACTGTCGTGGCTAGGGGTCGGGATACGCAGTATTTT. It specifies CASSTVVARGRDTQYF.

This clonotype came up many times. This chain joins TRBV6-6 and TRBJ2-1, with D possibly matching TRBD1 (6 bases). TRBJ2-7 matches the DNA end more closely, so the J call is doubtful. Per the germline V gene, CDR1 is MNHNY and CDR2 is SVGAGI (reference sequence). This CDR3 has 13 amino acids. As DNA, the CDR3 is TGTGCCAGCAGTTACACAGGGAACTACGAGCAGTACTTC. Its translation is CASSYTGNYEQYF.

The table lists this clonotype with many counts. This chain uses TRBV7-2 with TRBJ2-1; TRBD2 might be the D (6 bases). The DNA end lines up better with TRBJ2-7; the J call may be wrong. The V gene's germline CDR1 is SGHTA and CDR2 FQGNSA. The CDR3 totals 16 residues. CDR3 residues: CASSLVLAVSYNEQYF. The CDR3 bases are TGTGCCAGCAGCTTAGTATTAGCGGTTTCCTACAATGAGCAGTACTTC.

This CDR3 reads CASSRGQGINEQFF. In DNA, the CDR3 is TGTGCCAGCAGCCGGGGACAGGGAATCAATGAGCAGTTCTTC. The chain is built from TRBV27 and TRBJ2-1, with 9 bases fitting TRBD1. Germline assignment: CDR1 MNHEY and CDR2 SMNVEV (reference sequence). V shed 6 bases and J 6 bases; nucleotides not matched to a gene: 6. This CDR3 has 14 amino acids.

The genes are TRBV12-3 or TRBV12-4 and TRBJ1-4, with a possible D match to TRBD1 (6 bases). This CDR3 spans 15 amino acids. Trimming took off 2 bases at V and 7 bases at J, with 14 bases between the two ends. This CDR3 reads CASSLNSQGIEKLFF. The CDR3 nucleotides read TGTGCCAGCAGTTTAAATAGCCAGGGGATTGAAAAACTGTTTTTT.

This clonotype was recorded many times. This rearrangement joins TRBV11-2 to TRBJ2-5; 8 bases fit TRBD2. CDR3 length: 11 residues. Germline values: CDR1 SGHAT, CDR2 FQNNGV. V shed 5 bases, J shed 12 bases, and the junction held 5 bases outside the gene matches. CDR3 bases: TGTGCCAGCAGCAATAGCGGGACGGAGTACTTC. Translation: CASSNSGTEYF. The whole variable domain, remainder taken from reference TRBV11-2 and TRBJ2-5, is EAGVAQSPRYKIIEKRQSVAFWCNPISGHATLYWYQQILGQGPKLLIQFQNNGVVDDSQLPKDRFSAERLKGVDSTLKIQPAKLEDSAVYLCASSNSGTEYFGPGTRLLVL.

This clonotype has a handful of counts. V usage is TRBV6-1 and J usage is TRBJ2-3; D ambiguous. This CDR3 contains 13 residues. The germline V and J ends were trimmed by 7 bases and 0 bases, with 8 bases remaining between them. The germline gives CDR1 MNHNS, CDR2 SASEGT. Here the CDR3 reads CASTVDSTDTQYF. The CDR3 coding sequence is TGTGCCAGCACTGTGGACAGCACAGATACGCAGTATTTT.

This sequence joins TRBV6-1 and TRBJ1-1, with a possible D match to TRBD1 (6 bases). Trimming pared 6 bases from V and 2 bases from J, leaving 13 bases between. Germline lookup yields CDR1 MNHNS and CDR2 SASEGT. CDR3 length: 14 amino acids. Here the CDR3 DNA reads TGTGCCAGCAGCCTGAACAGGGAAAACACTGAAGCTTTCTTT. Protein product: CASSLNRENTEAFF.

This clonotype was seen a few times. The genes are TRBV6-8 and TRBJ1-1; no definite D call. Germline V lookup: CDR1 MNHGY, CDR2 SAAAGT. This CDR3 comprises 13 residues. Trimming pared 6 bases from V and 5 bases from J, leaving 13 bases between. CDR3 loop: CASRASRETEAFF. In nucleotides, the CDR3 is TGTGCCAGCAGAGCGTCCCGGGAGACTGAAGCTTTCTTT.

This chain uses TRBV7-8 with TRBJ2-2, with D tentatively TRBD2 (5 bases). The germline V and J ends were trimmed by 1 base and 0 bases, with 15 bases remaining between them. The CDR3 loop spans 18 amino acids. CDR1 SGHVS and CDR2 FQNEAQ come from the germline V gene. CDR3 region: CASSLVTRGRANTGELFF. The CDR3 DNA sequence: TGTGCCAGCAGCTTAGTAACTCGGGGTAGGGCGAACACCGGGGAGCTGTTTTTT.

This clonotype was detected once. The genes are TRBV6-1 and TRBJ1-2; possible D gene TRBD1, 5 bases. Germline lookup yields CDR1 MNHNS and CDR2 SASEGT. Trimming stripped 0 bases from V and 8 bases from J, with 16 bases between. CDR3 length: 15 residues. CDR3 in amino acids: CASSEAMRDPIGYTF. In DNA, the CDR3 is TGTGCCAGCAGTGAAGCGATGAGGGACCCTATCGGCTACACCTTC.

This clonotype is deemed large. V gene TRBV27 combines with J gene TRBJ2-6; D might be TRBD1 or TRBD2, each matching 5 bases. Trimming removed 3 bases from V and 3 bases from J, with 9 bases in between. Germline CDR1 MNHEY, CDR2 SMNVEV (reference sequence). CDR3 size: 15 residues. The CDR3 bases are TGTGCCAGCAGTTTTCTGGGGGTTGGGGCCAACGTCCTGACTTTC. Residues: CASSFLGVGANVLTF.

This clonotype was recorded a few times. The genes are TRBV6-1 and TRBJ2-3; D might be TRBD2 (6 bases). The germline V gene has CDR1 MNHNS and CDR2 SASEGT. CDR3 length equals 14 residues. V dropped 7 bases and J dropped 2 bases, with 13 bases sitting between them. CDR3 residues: CASTLRGATDTQYF. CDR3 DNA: TGTGCCAGCACCCTACGCGGGGCCACAGATACGCAGTATTTT.

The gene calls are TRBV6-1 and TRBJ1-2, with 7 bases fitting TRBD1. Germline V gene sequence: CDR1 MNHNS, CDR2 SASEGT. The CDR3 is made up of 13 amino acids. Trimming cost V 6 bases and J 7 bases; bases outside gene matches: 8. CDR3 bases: TGTGCCAGCAGCGCGATACAGGGGCCTGGCTACACCTTC. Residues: CASSAIQGPGYTF.

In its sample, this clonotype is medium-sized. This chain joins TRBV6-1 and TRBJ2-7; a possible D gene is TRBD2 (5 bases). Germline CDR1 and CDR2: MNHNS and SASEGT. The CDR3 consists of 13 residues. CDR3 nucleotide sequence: TGTGCTTCCGCCGAGGGCAGCTCCTACGAGCAGTACTTC. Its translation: CASAEGSSYEQYF.

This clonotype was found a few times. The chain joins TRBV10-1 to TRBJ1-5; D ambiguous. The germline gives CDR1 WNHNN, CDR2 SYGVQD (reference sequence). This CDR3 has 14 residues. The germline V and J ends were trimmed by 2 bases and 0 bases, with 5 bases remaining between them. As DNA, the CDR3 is TGCGCCAGCAGTGAGGGGTATAGCAATCAGCCCCAGCATTTT. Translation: CASSEGYSNQPQHF.

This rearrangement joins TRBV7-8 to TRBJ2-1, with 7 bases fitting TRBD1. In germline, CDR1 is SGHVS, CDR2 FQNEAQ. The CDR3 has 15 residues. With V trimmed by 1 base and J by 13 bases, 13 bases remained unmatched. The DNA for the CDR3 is TGTGCCAGCAGCTTAGTTAGGGGGCTAATGGAGACCCAGTTCTTC. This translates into CASSLVRGLMETQFF.

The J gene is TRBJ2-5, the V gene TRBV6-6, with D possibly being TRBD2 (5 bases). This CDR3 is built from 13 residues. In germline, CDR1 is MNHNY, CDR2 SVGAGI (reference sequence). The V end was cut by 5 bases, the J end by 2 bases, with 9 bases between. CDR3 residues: CASSADSQETQYF. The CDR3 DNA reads TGTGCCAGCAGTGCGGACTCACAAGAGACCCAGTACTTC.

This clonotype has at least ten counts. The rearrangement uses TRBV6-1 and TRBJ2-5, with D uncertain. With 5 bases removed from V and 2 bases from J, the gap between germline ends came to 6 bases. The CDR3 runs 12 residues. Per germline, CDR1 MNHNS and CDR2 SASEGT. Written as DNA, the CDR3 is TGTGCCAGCAGTCTCTATCAAGAGACCCAGTACTTC. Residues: CASSLYQETQYF.

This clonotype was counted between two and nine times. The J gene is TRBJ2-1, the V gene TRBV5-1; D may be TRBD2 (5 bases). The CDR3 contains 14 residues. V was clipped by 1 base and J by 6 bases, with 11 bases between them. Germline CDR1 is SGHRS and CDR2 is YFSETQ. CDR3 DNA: TGCGCCAGCAGCTTGACTAGAAGAGCCAATGAGCAGTTCTTC. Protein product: CASSLTRRANEQFF.

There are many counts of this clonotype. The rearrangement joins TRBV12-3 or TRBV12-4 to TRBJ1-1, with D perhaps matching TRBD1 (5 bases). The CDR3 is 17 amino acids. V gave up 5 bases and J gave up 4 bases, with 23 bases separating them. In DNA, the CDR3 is TGTGCCAGCAGTAAATACTACGGACGGGGCGGTAGCACTGAAGCTTTCTTT. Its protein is CASSKYYGRGGSTEAFF.

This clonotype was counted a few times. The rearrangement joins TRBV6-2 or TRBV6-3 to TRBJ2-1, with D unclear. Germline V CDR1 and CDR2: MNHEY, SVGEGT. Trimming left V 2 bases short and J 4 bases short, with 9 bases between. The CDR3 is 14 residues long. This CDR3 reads CASSYGVDYNEQFF. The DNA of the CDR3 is TGTGCCAGCAGTTACGGGGTGGATTACAATGAGCAGTTCTTC.

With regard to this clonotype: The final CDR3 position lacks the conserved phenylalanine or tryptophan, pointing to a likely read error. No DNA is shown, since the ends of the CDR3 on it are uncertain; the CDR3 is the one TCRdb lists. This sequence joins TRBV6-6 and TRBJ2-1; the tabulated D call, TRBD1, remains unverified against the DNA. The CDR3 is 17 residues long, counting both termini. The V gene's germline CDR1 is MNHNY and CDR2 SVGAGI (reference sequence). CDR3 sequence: CASSGRALGAWLGGEEP.